This passage covers 27 T cell receptor beta chains from one sample sequenced in a study of lymphopenia after photon versus proton radiotherapy. Method: immunoSEQ multiplex PCR; TCRdb's copy keeps in-frame clones and lacks some. The sample includes some 25,000 clones, 85% to 90% of them seen just once. Source: peripheral blood, taken from a patient treated with photon-based radiotherapy. These receptors were collected from a man aged 25-45 years with gastric cancer.

The chain carries TRBV9 and TRBJ2-2; 8 bases map to TRBD2. The junction had 6 bases not matched to a gene; V was cut back by 5 bases and J by 3 bases. CDR1 and CDR2 (germline): SGDLS, YYNGEE. CDR3 size: 15 residues. The CDR3 DNA reads TGTGCCAGCAGGGCCGGGACTAGGGACACCGGGGAGCTGTTTTTT. It codes for CASRAGTRDTGELFF.

This chain uses TRBV10-3 with TRBJ2-1, with D hard to call. Per germline, CDR1 ENHRY and CDR2 SYGVKD. V lost 8 bases and J lost 6, with 14 bases in between. This CDR3 has 13 residues. The CDR3 region has the DNA TGTGCCATCGGGCCAGAGAGCCTCAATGAGCAGTTCTTC. This encodes CAIGPESLNEQFF.

The rearrangement links TRBV29-1 to TRBJ1-1, with D unclear. CDR3 length: 14 amino acids. Germline loops: CDR1 SQVTM, CDR2 ANQGSEA. The V end was cut by 5 bases, the J end by 4 bases, with 17 bases between. The CDR3: CSVSPPGGGTEAFF. In DNA, the CDR3 is TGCAGCGTTTCGCCCCCCGGAGGAGGCACTGAAGCTTTCTTT.

This clone was picked up a small number of times. For the CDR3, the DNA is TGTGCCAGCAGCCAAGATGTTTCAGTCGACTACGAGCAGTACTTC. Encoded protein: CASSQDVSVDYEQYF. The chain is built from TRBV4-2 and TRBJ2-7; D is ambiguous. V lost 0 bases to trimming and J lost 3 bases, with 12 bases between them. The CDR3 sequence is 15 residues long. Per the germline V gene, CDR1 is LGHNA and CDR2 is YNFKEQ.

The V call is TRBV28, the J call TRBJ2-1, with 7 nucleotides matching TRBD2. The V gene end was trimmed by 3 bases and the J gene end by 5 bases; junction bases not matched to a gene: 4. This CDR3 is 14 amino acids long. Germline V CDR1 and CDR2: MDHEN, SYDVKM. The CDR3 sequence is CASSFTGRNNEQFF. In DNA, the CDR3 is TGTGCCAGCAGTTTCACCGGGAGGAACAATGAGCAGTTCTTC.

The V gene is TRBV19, the J gene TRBJ2-4, with 7 bases lining up with TRBD1. The CDR3 consists of 15 residues. With 6 bases clipped from V and 4 bases from J, the junction kept 9 bases outside the gene matches. CDR1 LNHDA and CDR2 SQIVND come from the germline V gene (reference sequence). The CDR3 reads CASSLDRHQKNIQYF. DNA for the CDR3: TGTGCCAGTAGCCTGGACAGGCACCAAAAAAACATTCAGTACTTC. The entire variable domain, with the rest obtained from reference TRBV19 and TRBJ2-4, is as follows: DGGITQSPKYLFRKEGQNVTLSCEQNLNHDAMYWYRQDPGQGLRLIYYSQIVNDFQKGDIAEGYSVSREKKESFPLTVTSAQKNPTAFYLCASSLDRHQKNIQYFGAGTRLSVL.

The chain carries TRBV29-1 and TRBJ1-5, with 9 bases matching TRBD1. This CDR3 comprises 13 residues. Germline trimming cut 7 bases from V and 4 bases from J; bases unmatched to any gene: 5. Germline CDR1 reads SQVTM; CDR2 reads ANQGSEA. The CDR3 nucleotides read TGCAGCGCTGCCGGGACAGGGAATCAGCCCCAGCATTTT. Protein: CSAAGTGNQPQHF.

The CDR3 here is CASSSSGGGTQYF. As DNA, the CDR3 is TGTGCCAGCAGTTCATCCGGGGGTGGTACGCAGTATTTT. The chain recombines TRBV28 with TRBJ2-3; tentatively, D is TRBD2 (6 bases). The length of the CDR3 is 13 residues. The germline V gene encodes CDR1 MDHEN and CDR2 SYDVKM. Trimming shortened V by 4 bases and J by 8 bases, and 13 bases separated the two germline ends.

The chain employs TRBV7-9 and TRBJ1-1; no clear D gene. Germline CDR1 SEHNR, CDR2 FQNEAQ (reference sequence). Deletions cut 6 bases from V and 3 bases from J, with 17 bases between. CDR3 length: 15 amino acids. As DNA, the CDR3 is TGTGCCAGCAGTTACCCGTCGGGGTTGGACACTGAAGCTTTCTTT. It translates to CASSYPSGLDTEAFF.

This clone was seen only a few times. CDR3 DNA sequence: TGTGCCAGCAGCCAAGATCTTAGCACAGATACGCAGTATTTT. It yields the protein CASSQDLSTDTQYF. The gene calls are TRBV4-2 and TRBJ2-3; D is undetermined. CDR3 size: 14 residues. The V gene lost 0 bases and the J gene lost 0 bases, with 4 bases spanning the gap. Per germline, CDR1 LGHNA and CDR2 YNFKEQ.

The chain links TRBV10-3 to TRBJ2-7; 8 nucleotides match TRBD1. This CDR3 has 14 amino acids. The V gene's germline CDR1 is ENHRY and CDR2 SYGVKD. After removal of 4 bases from V and 4 bases from J, the junction contained 6 bases not matched to a gene. The CDR3 DNA follows: TGTGCCATCAGTGCCCCAGGGGGCTTGTACGAGCAGTACTTC. Its translation is CAISAPGGLYEQYF.

The chain joins TRBV7-6 to TRBJ2-7; D might be TRBD1 (6 bases). The CDR3 runs to 15 residues. V was pared by 5 bases and J by 0 bases, with 14 bases between. Germline assignment: CDR1 SGHVS and CDR2 FNYEAQ. CDR3 DNA: TGTGCCAGCAGCCCCGAGACAGGAAGCTCCTACGAGCAGTACTTC. Amino acids: CASSPETGSSYEQYF.

CDR3 sequence: CASSLVNTDTQYF. CDR3 coding DNA: TGTGCCAGCAGCTTAGTGAACACAGATACGCAGTATTTT. The J gene is TRBJ2-3, the V gene TRBV7-9; D gene uncertain. The length of the CDR3 is 13 residues. V gave up 1 base and J gave up 2 bases, with 4 bases separating them. Germline-derived CDR1 and CDR2 are SEHNR and FQNEAQ (reference sequence).

This clone has more than one count but fewer than ten. J is TRBJ2-3 and V is TRBV5-1; 9 bases are a match to TRBD1. Trimming took 0 bases from V and 4 from J; bases not matched to a gene: 6. Germline CDR1 is SGHRS and CDR2 is YFSETQ. The CDR3 totals 16 residues. DNA of the CDR3: TGCGCCAGCAGCTTGGGCTCCGGGACAGGGTCAGATACGCAGTATTTT. Protein product: CASSLGSGTGSDTQYF.

This clone has only a few counts. This rearrangement joins TRBV19 to TRBJ2-3; perhaps D is TRBD1 or TRBD2 (5 bases each). The germline V and J ends were trimmed by 3 bases and 5 bases, with 9 bases remaining between them. The germline V gene encodes CDR1 LNHDA and CDR2 SQIVND (reference sequence). This CDR3 is 13 amino acids long. The CDR3 region has the DNA TGTGCCAGTAGTATCCAGAGGGGAGATACGCAGTATTTT. Protein: CASSIQRGDTQYF.

In DNA, the CDR3 is TGTGCCAGCAGCCAGACAGGGAATACCGGGGAGCTGTTTTTT. Amino acid sequence: CASSQTGNTGELFF. The V and J genes are TRBV7-3 and TRBJ2-2, with TRBD1 matching over 7 bases. Germline V gene data show CDR1 as SGHTA and CDR2 as FQGTGA. The CDR3 contains 14 residues. J lost 5 bases, V lost 5 bases, and 5 bases had no gene match.

The V gene is TRBV7-3, the J gene TRBJ2-3, with 10 positions matching TRBD2. V was clipped by 2 bases and J by 3 bases; unmatched bases: 2. CDR1 and CDR2 (germline): SGHTA, FQGTGA. The length of the CDR3 is 15 residues. CDR3 in amino acids: CASSLLAGGTDTQYF. The CDR3 nucleotides are TGTGCCAGCAGCTTATTAGCGGGAGGTACAGATACGCAGTATTTT. Full variable domain (rest looked up from reference TRBV7-3 and TRBJ2-3): GAGVSQTPSNKVTEKGKYVELRCDPISGHTALYWYRQSLGQGPEFLIYFQGTGAADDSGLPNDRFFAVRPEGSVSTLKIQRTERGDSAVYLCASSLLAGGTDTQYFGPGTRLTVL.

This clone has just a few counts. V gene TRBV2 combines with J gene TRBJ2-7, with D possibly being TRBD2 (6 bases). The CDR3 is 14 amino acids. Trimming took off 0 bases at V and 5 bases at J, with 11 bases between the two ends. Germline-derived CDR1 and CDR2 are SNHLY and FYNNEI. The CDR3: CASSEASGVHEQYF. In DNA form, the CDR3 reads TGTGCCAGCAGTGAAGCTTCGGGAGTCCACGAGCAGTACTTC.

J is TRBJ2-7 and V is TRBV5-5; 8 nucleotides align to TRBD2. Germline V gene sequence: CDR1 SGHKS, CDR2 YYEKEE (reference sequence). This CDR3 contains 15 residues. The trim removed 1 base at V and 6 bases at J, leaving 9 bases unmatched. The CDR3 DNA reads TGTGCCAGCAGCTTGAGTCGAACTAGCGGTGGCGAGCAGTACTTC. Protein product: CASSLSRTSGGEQYF.

In its sample, this clone was seen a few times. The chain recombines TRBV13 with TRBJ1-1; 7 bases match TRBD1. In germline, CDR1 is PRHDT, CDR2 FYEKMQ (reference sequence). V shed 3 bases, J shed 5 bases, and the junction held 6 bases outside the gene matches. This CDR3 is built from 14 residues. CDR3 nucleotides: TGTGCCAGCAGCTTTAACAGGGGTGATACTGAAGCTTTCTTT. Protein sequence: CASSFNRGDTEAFF.

The chain recombines TRBV4-1 with TRBJ2-5; 8 nucleotides agree with TRBD2. The J segment lost 1 base and the V segment lost 6 bases, leaving 10 bases of the junction unmatched. Germline V gene sequence: CDR1 MGHRA, CDR2 YSYEKL. This CDR3 region has 16 residues. Here the CDR3 DNA reads TGCGCCAGCAGAATTACCCCCGGGACTAGCCAAGAGACCCAGTACTTC. This codes for CASRITPGTSQETQYF.

The chain has TRBV19 and TRBJ2-1; 14 bases line up with TRBD2. Germline loops: CDR1 LNHDA, CDR2 SQIVND (reference sequence). The length of the CDR3 is 15 residues. V lost 9 bases and J lost 7; bases outside the gene matches: 8. CDR3 sequence (DNA): TGTGCCAGCAGACTAGCGGGAGGGGTCGGGAATGAGCAGTTCTTC. Its protein is CASRLAGGVGNEQFF.

This clone occurred a few times. The chain couples TRBV4-2 to TRBJ2-1, with TRBD1 identical over 8 bases. Unmatched junction bases numbered 5, after V lost 4 bases and J lost 9 bases. Germline CDR1 reads LGHNA; CDR2 reads YNFKEQ. The CDR3 is made up of 13 amino acids. The CDR3 loop reads CASSLTGESEQFF. As DNA, the CDR3 is TGTGCCAGCAGCCTGACAGGGGAAAGTGAGCAGTTCTTC.

This clone showed up just a few times. The chain has TRBV6-5 and TRBJ1-6, with D perhaps matching TRBD1 (5 bases). CDR1 MNHEY and CDR2 SVGAGI come from the germline V gene. Trimming removed 4 bases at V and 8 bases at J, with 15 bases between. This CDR3 has 15 residues. The CDR3 DNA is TGTGCCAGCAGTTCCTTCAGGGAGGGAGATTCACCCCTCCACTTT. It specifies CASSSFREGDSPLHF.

This clone has just a few counts. The chain carries TRBV9 and TRBJ1-2; TRBD1 matches 8 bases. This CDR3 has 15 residues. Germline V lookup: CDR1 SGDLS, CDR2 YYNGEE. V was clipped by 4 bases and J by 1 base; unmatched bases: 6. Here the CDR3 DNA reads TGTGCCAGCAGCCCAAGGACAGGGTTTAACTATGGCTACACCTTC. Amino acids: CASSPRTGFNYGYTF.

This chain joins TRBV5-1 and TRBJ2-5; no clear D. The CDR3 has 13 amino acids. The V gene's germline CDR1 is SGHRS and CDR2 YFSETQ. Trimming shortened V by 1 base and J by 5 bases, and 9 bases separated the two germline ends. DNA for the CDR3: TGCGCCAGCAGCTTGAGTTACGGGGAGACCCAGTACTTC. It encodes CASSLSYGETQYF.

The chain joins TRBV10-3 to TRBJ2-7; D possibly corresponds to TRBD1 (5 bases). Trimming left V 3 bases short and J 4 bases short, with 10 bases between. The CDR3 extends over 13 amino acids. Per germline, CDR1 ENHRY and CDR2 SYGVKD. The CDR3 loop reads CAISDRQNYEQYF. The CDR3 nucleotides are TGTGCCATCAGTGATCGACAGAATTACGAGCAGTACTTC.